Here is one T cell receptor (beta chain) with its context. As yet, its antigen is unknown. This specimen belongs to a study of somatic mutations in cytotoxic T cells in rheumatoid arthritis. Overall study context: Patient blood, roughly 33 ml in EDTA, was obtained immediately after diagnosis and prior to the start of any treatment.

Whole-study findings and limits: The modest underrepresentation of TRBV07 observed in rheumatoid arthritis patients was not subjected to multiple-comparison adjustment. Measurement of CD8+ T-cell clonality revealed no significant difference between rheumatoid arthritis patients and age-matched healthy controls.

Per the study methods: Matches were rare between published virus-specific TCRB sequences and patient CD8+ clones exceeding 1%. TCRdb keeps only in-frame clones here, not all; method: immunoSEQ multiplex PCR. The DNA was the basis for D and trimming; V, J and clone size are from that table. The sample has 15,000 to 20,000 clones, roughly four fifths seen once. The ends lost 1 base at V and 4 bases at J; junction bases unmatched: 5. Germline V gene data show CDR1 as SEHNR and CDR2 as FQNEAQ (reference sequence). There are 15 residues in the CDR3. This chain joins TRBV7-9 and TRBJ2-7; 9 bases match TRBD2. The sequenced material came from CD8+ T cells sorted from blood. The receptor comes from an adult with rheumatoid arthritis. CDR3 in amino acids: CASSLVSSGVYEQYF. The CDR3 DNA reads TGTGCCAGCAGCTTAGTGTCTAGCGGGGTATACGAGCAGTACTTC.